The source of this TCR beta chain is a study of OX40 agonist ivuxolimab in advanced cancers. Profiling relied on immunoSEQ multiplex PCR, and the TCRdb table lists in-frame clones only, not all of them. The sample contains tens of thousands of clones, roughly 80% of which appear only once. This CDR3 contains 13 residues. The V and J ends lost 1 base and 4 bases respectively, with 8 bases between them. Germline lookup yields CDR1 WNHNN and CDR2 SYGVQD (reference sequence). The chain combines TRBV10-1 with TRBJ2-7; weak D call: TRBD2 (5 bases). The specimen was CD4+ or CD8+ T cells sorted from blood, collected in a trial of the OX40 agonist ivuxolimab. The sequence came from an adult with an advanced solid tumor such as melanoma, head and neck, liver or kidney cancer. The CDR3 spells CASSEYREYEQYF. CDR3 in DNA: TGCGCCAGCAGTGAGTACCGGGAATACGAGCAGTACTTC.